Described below is a single T cell receptor beta chain sequence and its context. Its specificity is not known. This specimen belongs to a study of cytomegalovirus exposure and HLA in healthy donors. Points from the study as a whole: The study had only CMV serostatus as immune exposure information.

The donors comprised healthy bone marrow donors. The germline V gene encodes CDR1 MNHEY and CDR2 SVGAGI. The V end was cut by 6 bases, the J end by 4 bases, with 15 bases between. This CDR3 has 14 amino acids. PCR involved 60 Vbeta and 13 Jbeta primers. This table comes from immunoSEQ multiplex PCR, and its TCRdb copy is limited to in-frame clones, with some not included. The table lists around 86,000 clones, 77% of them singletons, with under 3.5% in the top ten. The TCR originated in a man in his forties or fifties in good health and CMV-seropositive. The rearrangement uses TRBV6-5 and TRBJ1-1; possibly TRBD1 for D (5 bases). The source material was PBMCs. In DNA, the CDR3 is TGTGCCAGCAGCAATCAGGGCTTGAGCACTGAAGCTTTCTTT. Residues: CASSNQGLSTEAFF.